The clone carrying this T cell receptor (beta chain) has only a few counts. Its antigen is unknown. The data stem from a study of cytomegalovirus exposure and HLA in healthy donors. Study-wide points: Being indistinguishable, some V segments were excluded, TRBV6-2 and TRBV6-3 among them.

Germline V gene lookup returns CDR1 MNHNY and CDR2 SVGAGI (reference sequence). The CDR3 is made up of 14 amino acids. V was trimmed by 7 bases and J by 3 bases, leaving 15 bases between them. It was with 60 Vbeta and 13 Jbeta primers that the PCR ran. The repertoire was sequenced with immunoSEQ multiplex PCR; TCRdb's copy has only in-frame clones and lacks some. The sample records fewer than 200,000 clones, roughly 70% being singletons. The sequenced material came from PBMCs. V usage is TRBV6-6 and J usage is TRBJ1-1; the D gene is possibly TRBD1 (5 bases). The sequence derives from a woman aged 40 to 55 in good health and CMV-seropositive. The CDR3, as DNA: TGTGCCAGCAACCGCCGGGGGAGTGACACTGAAGCTTTCTTT. This encodes CASNRRGSDTEAFF.